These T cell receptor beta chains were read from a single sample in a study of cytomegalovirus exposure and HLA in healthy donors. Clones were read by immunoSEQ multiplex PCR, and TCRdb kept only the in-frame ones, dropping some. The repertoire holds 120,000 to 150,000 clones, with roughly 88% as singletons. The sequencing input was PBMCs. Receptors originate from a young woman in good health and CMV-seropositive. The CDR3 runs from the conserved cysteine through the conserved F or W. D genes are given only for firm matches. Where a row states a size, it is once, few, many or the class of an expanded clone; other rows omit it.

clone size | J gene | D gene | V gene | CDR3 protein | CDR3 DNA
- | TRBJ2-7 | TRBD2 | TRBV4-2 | CASSLGLAEQYF | TGTGCCAGCAGCCTGGGACTAGCGGAGCAGTACTTC
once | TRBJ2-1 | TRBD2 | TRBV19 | CASSINSGGTYNEQFF | TGTGCCAGTAGTATTAATAGCGGGGGGACCTACAATGAGCAGTTCTTC
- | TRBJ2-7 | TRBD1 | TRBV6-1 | CASNLGQGLRSYF | TGTGCCAGCAATTTGGGACAGGGTCTTCGGTCGTACTTC
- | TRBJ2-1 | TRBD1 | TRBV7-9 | CASSFGQGWDNEQFF | TGTGCCAGCAGCTTCGGACAGGGGTGGGACAATGAGCAGTTCTTC
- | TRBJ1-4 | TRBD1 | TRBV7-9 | CASSLDRANEKLFF | TGTGCCAGCAGCTTGGACAGGGCTAATGAAAAACTGTTTTTT
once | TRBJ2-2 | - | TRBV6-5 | CASSPVTSAAGELFF | TGTGCCAGCAGCCCGGTTACGTCGGCGGCCGGGGAGCTGTTTTTT
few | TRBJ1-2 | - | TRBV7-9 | CASSLDNSYGYTF | TGTGCCAGCAGCTTAGACAATTCCTATGGCTACACCTTC
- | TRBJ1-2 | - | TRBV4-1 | CASSARQNYGYTF | TGCGCCAGCAGCGCCCGACAGAACTATGGCTACACCTTC
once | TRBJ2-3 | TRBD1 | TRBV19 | CASTNRGVDTQYF | TGTGCCAGTACAAACAGGGGAGTGGATACGCAGTATTTT
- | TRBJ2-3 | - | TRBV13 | CASSLFSSADTQYF | TGTGCCAGCAGCTTATTTAGTAGCGCAGATACGCAGTATTTT
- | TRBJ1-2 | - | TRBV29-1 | CSVGEGVKGYTF | TGCAGCGTTGGGGAGGGTGTGAAGGGCTACACCTTC
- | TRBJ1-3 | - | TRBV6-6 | CASSPHRSSGNTIYF | TGTGCCAGCTCCCCGCACAGGAGCTCTGGAAACACCATATATTTT
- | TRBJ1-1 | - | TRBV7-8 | CASSVQGRTEAFF | TGTGCCAGCAGCGTACAGGGTCGGACTGAAGCTTTCTTT
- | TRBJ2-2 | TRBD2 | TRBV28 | CASRWTSGRPGELFF | TGTGCCAGCAGATGGACTAGCGGGAGACCCGGGGAGCTGTTTTTT
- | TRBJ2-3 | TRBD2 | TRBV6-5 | CASSLAGGPRDTQYF | TGTGCCAGCAGCCTAGCGGGAGGGCCGAGAGATACGCAGTATTTT
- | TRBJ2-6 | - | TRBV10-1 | CASSDWPSGANVLTF | TGCGCCAGCAGTGATTGGCCCTCTGGGGCCAACGTCCTGACTTTC
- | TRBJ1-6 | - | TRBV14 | CASSQDLGGPLHF | TGTGCCAGCAGCCAAGATCTCGGGGGTCCCCTCCACTTT
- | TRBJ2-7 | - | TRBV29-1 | CSARGVHEQYF | TGCAGCGCCCGGGGAGTCCACGAGCAGTACTTC
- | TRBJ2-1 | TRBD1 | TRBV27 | CASSGRDRVYNEQFF | TGTGCCAGCAGTGGCCGTGACAGGGTTTACAATGAGCAGTTCTTC
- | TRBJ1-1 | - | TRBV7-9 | CASRAGSFF | TGTGCCAGCAGGGCAGGTTCTTTCTTT
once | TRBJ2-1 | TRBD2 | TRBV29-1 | CSVDGLAGVHYNEQFF | TGCAGCGTTGATGGACTAGCGGGAGTTCACTACAATGAGCAGTTCTTC
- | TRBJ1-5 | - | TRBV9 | CASSVSSNQPQHF | TGTGCCAGCAGCGTAAGCTCTAATCAGCCCCAGCATTTT
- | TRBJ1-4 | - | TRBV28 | CASSPFRGYNEKLFF | TGTGCCAGCAGTCCATTCAGGGGCTATAATGAAAAACTGTTTTTT
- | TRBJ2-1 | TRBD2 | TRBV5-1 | CASSPDLAGGYRTNEQFF | TGCGCCAGCAGCCCGGACCTAGCGGGAGGCTATAGGACTAATGAGCAGTTCTTC
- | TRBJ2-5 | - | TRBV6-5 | CASSYSYSLEKTQYF | TGTGCCAGCAGTTACTCGTACAGCCTCGAGAAGACCCAGTACTTC
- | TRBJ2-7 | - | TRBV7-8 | CASSSRLTYEQYF | TGTGCCAGCAGCTCCCGCCTAACCTACGAGCAGTACTTC
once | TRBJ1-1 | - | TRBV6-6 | CASSNPTGLNTEAFF | TGTGCCAGCAGTAACCCCACAGGCCTGAACACTGAAGCTTTCTTT
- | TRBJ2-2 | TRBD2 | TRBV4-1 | CASSASYSGSGELFF | TGCGCCAGCAGCGCCTCCTATAGCGGGAGCGGGGAGCTGTTTTTT
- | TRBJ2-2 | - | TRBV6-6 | CASWGKAGELFF | TGTGCCAGCTGGGGCAAAGCCGGGGAGCTGTTTTTT
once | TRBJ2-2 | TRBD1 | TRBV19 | CASRTGMNTGELFF | TGTGCCAGCCGGACAGGGATGAACACCGGGGAGCTGTTTTTT
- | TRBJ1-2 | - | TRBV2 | CAGTEGNYGYTF | TGTGCCGGTACAGAGGGAAACTATGGCTACACCTTC
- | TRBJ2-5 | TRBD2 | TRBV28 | CASSLVQRGRETQYF | TGTGCCAGCAGTTTGGTCCAGCGGGGAAGGGAGACCCAGTACTTC
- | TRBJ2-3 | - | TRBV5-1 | CASNSQGISDTQYF | TGCGCCAGTAATAGTCAGGGAATATCAGATACGCAGTATTTT
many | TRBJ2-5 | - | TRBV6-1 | CASSVVQDGRETQYF | TGTGCCAGCAGTGTGGTACAGGACGGTCGAGAGACCCAGTACTTC
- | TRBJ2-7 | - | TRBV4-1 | CASSSRLAVSSYEQYF | TGCGCCAGCAGCTCAAGACTCGCCGTGAGTTCCTACGAGCAGTACTTC
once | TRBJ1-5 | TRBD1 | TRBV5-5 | CASSLDRGSQPQHF | TGTGCCAGCAGCTTGGACAGGGGTAGTCAGCCCCAGCATTTT
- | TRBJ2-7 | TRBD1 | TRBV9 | CASSARQGFSYEQYF | TGTGCCAGCAGCGCCCGACAGGGGTTTTCCTACGAGCAGTACTTC